Detailed here is one TCR beta chain. The V gene's germline CDR1 is LGHNA and CDR2 YSLEER. The CDR3 sequence is 16 residues long. V lost 0 bases and J lost 4; bases outside the gene matches: 9. This entry is derived from a study of blood T cell repertoires in COVID-19. The wider study: Both acute and convalescent COVID-19 samples were obtained from the United States, Italy and Spain. T cells, B-cell-depleted T cells, or PBMCs supplied cDNA or gDNA.

Per the original data handling: The assay estimated nucleated cells by amplifying reference gene primers. Libraries were prepared by immunoSEQ multiplex PCR; TCRdb keeps only in-frame clonotypes and omits some of them. The V and J calls and the clone size are those of that table, but D and trimming were determined from the DNA. The sample has roughly 160,000 clones, approximately 85% seen once. The specimen was peripheral blood. The clonotype was recovered from a man aged 40-49 years with acute or convalescent COVID-19. V usage is TRBV4-3 and J usage is TRBJ2-7; 7 bases match TRBD1. The DNA for the CDR3 is TGCGCCAGCAGCCAAGATCGCGTGACAGGGATTTACGAGCAGTACTTC. Residues: CASSQDRVTGIYEQYF.